The rows below give T cell receptor beta chains drawn from one sample of a study of blood T cell repertoires in COVID-19. Repertoires were generated with immunoSEQ multiplex PCR, while TCRdb's copy carries only in-frame clones and drops some. The sample has around 250,000 clones, around 85% seen once. Specimen: peripheral blood. All receptors come from a man aged 50 to 60 with active or convalescent COVID-19. The CDR3 runs from the conserved cysteine through the conserved F or W. The D gene is left open where the match is weak. Size values are once, few and many counts, or a class for expanded clones, and some rows have none.

V	size	D	J	length	CDR3	DNA
TRBV19	NA	TRBD1	TRBJ1-5	14	CASGQGGGNQPQHF	TGTGCCAGTGGACAGGGAGGCGGCAATCAGCCCCAGCATTTT
TRBV10-3	NA	TRBD1	TRBJ1-4	15	CASKGARGTNEKLFF	TGTGCCAGCAAGGGGGCTCGGGGAACTAATGAAAAACTGTTTTTT
TRBV24-1	NA	TRBD2	TRBJ2-1	15	CATSTDAGGHNEQFF	TGTGCCACCTCGACGGACGCGGGGGGACATAATGAGCAGTTCTTC
TRBV11-1	once	NA	TRBJ1-6	12	CASSLEVGNLHF	TGTGCCAGCAGCTTAGAAGTTGGCAACCTCCACTTT
TRBV24-1	NA	NA	TRBJ2-2	12	CAASRGTGELFF	TGTGCCGCTTCACGGGGCACCGGGGAGCTGTTTTTT
TRBV4-1	NA	TRBD1	TRBJ2-3	16	CASSQGTGLSTDTQYF	TGCGCCAGCAGCCAAGGGACAGGGCTTTCCACAGATACGCAGTATTTT
TRBV11-1	NA	TRBD1	TRBJ2-1	14	CASSSRDRGDEQFF	TGTGCCAGCAGCTCCCGCGACAGGGGCGATGAGCAGTTCTTC
TRBV7-9	NA	TRBD1	TRBJ2-2	15	CASRPRGGGTGELFF	TGTGCCAGCAGACCTCGAGGGGGCGGGACCGGGGAGCTGTTTTTT
TRBV11-1	NA	NA	TRBJ1-2	14	CASSLTEGISGYTF	TGTGCCAGCAGCTTAACGGAGGGGATCAGTGGCTACACCTTC
TRBV19	NA	TRBD2	TRBJ2-7	14	CASSIYSGRAATYF	TGTGCCAGTAGTATTTATAGCGGGAGGGCCGCGACGTACTTC
TRBV7-9	NA	NA	TRBJ1-4	14	CASSIGGVNEKLFF	TGTGCCAGCAGCATCGGGGGGGTTAATGAAAAACTGTTTTTT
TRBV6-5	once	TRBD1	TRBJ1-6	14	CASSYRGQGSPLHF	TGTGCCAGCAGCTACAGGGGGCAGGGTTCACCCCTCCACTTT
TRBV7-9	NA	NA	TRBJ1-2	17	CASSSNQRGVMRDGYTF	TGTGCCAGCAGCTCCAACCAGCGGGGGGTAATGCGGGATGGCTACACCTTC
TRBV27	NA	NA	TRBJ2-1	16	CASSSPPYGSYNEQFF	TGTGCCAGCAGTTCCCCACCCTACGGCTCCTACAATGAGCAGTTCTTC
TRBV19	NA	NA	TRBJ1-2	13	CASTKQGNYGYTF	TGTGCCAGTACCAAGCAGGGGAACTATGGCTACACCTTC
TRBV10-3	NA	NA	TRBJ1-1	15	CAISRGADLKTEAFF	TGTGCCATCAGCCGCGGGGCAGATTTAAAAACTGAAGCTTTCTTT
TRBV7-8	NA	TRBD1	TRBJ2-3	18	CASSSGLTQGRYTDTQYF	TGTGCCAGCAGCTCCGGATTAACACAGGGGCGATACACAGATACGCAGTATTTT
TRBV5-4	medium-sized	TRBD2	TRBJ2-7	16	CASSRGSSGIGDEQYF	TGTGCCAGCAGCCGCGGGTCTAGCGGGATCGGGGACGAGCAGTACTTC
TRBV5-1	NA	TRBD2	TRBJ2-1	17	CASSPRPGLVNYNEQFF	TGCGCCAGCAGCCCCCGCCCGGGACTAGTAAATTACAATGAGCAGTTCTTC
TRBV28	NA	TRBD1	TRBJ2-7	15	CASSPTPDRGYEQYF	TGTGCCAGCAGTCCCACCCCCGACAGGGGCTACGAGCAGTACTTC
TRBV14	NA	TRBD1	TRBJ1-3	19	CASSQDGLGQGAPGNTIYF	TGTGCCAGCAGCCAAGATGGATTGGGACAGGGGGCACCTGGAAACACCATATATTTT
TRBV18	NA	TRBD1	TRBJ1-6	15	CASSPIQGIDSPLHF	TGTGCCAGCTCACCGATACAGGGGATCGATTCACCCCTCCACTTT
TRBV14	NA	TRBD1	TRBJ1-5	18	CASSQDRDPDRECQPQHF	TGTGCCAGCAGCCAAGACCGGGACCCAGACAGGGAATGTCAGCCCCAGCATTTT
TRBV28	NA	NA	TRBJ1-2	19	CASSLWIMTTSPDSYGYTF	TGTGCCAGCAGTTTATGGATTATGACAACGAGCCCTGATAGCTATGGCTACACCTTC
TRBV7-2	NA	TRBD2	TRBJ2-5	11	CASSLDGRWYF	TGTGCCAGCAGCTTAGACGGGAGGTGGTACTTC
TRBV7-6	NA	TRBD1	TRBJ2-3	16	CASSHRWKGAGDTQYF	TGTGCCAGCAGCCACCGGTGGAAGGGGGCCGGGGATACGCAGTATTTT
TRBV5-6	few	TRBD1	TRBJ1-2	13	CASSLRGPNGYTF	TGTGCCAGCAGCTTAAGGGGGCCGAATGGCTACACCTTC
TRBV19	once	NA	TRBJ2-7	17	CASSIDFASGGPLEQYF	TGTGCCAGTAGTATAGACTTTGCGTCCGGAGGGCCCCTCGAGCAGTACTTC
TRBV2	NA	TRBD1	TRBJ2-5	19	CASSSTGRTGGAAGETQYF	TGTGCCAGCAGTTCCACGGGGAGGACAGGGGGCGCGGCGGGGGAGACCCAGTACTTC
TRBV3-1/TRBV3-2	NA	NA	TRBJ2-1	14	CASDHGGKGDEQFF	TGTGCCAGCGACCATGGCGGGAAAGGCGATGAGCAGTTCTTC
TRBV5-4	once	NA	TRBJ1-1	14	CASSSQAQVPEAFF	TGTGCCAGCAGCTCCCAAGCACAGGTACCTGAAGCTTTCTTT
TRBV12-3/TRBV12-4	few	NA	TRBJ1-1	12	CASTKRGTEAFF	TGTGCCAGCACCAAAAGGGGAACTGAAGCTTTCTTT
TRBV7-8	NA	TRBD2	TRBJ2-2	19	CASSGFSAGLAGGAGELFF	TGTGCCAGCAGCGGCTTTTCGGCAGGACTAGCGGGAGGGGCCGGGGAGCTGTTTTTT
TRBV7-2	few	NA	TRBJ2-1	15	CASSANRGSYNEQFF	TGTGCCAGCAGCGCCAATAGGGGCTCCTACAATGAGCAGTTCTTC
TRBV30	NA	TRBD1	TRBJ2-7	16	CAWNWMGQAINPVRYF	TGTGCCTGGAATTGGATGGGACAGGCCATAAACCCGGTGCGGTACTTC
TRBV18	NA	TRBD2	TRBJ2-3	20	CASSRRGTSGSFSVTDTQYF	TGTGCCAGCTCACGGAGGGGGACTAGCGGGAGTTTTTCGGTCACAGATACGCAGTATTTT
TRBV18	NA	NA	TRBJ1-6	14	CASSLDSSNSPLHF	TGTGCCAGCTCTCTGGACAGTTCAAATTCACCCCTCCACTTT
TRBV30	NA	TRBD1	TRBJ1-5	16	CAWNSKGAGSNQPQHF	TGTGCCTGGAATTCTAAGGGGGCGGGGAGCAATCAGCCCCAGCATTTT
TRBV3-1/TRBV3-2	NA	NA	TRBJ2-7	16	CASSQVSQGGSYEQYF	TGTGCCAGCAGCCAAGTCAGCCAGGGGGGATCCTACGAGCAGTACTTC
TRBV5-8	once	NA	TRBJ1-1	13	CASLGFMNTEAFF	TGTGCCAGCCTAGGTTTTATGAACACTGAAGCTTTCTTT
TRBV7-9	NA	NA	TRBJ1-1	14	CASSLKGVGTEAFF	TGTGCCAGCAGCTTAAAGGGGGTGGGCACTGAAGCTTTCTTT
TRBV7-6	NA	TRBD2	TRBJ2-7	17	CASSLGGSGREPYEQYF	TGTGCCAGCAGCTTAGGAGGGTCGGGGCGGGAGCCCTACGAGCAGTACTTC
TRBV18	NA	TRBD2	TRBJ2-7	17	CASSPRIAGEASYEQYF	TGTGCCAGCTCACCACGAATAGCGGGGGAGGCCTCCTACGAGCAGTACTTC
TRBV12-3/TRBV12-4	NA	NA	TRBJ1-1	13	CASRPTGNTEAFF	TGTGCCAGCAGACCCACAGGGAATACTGAAGCTTTCTTT
TRBV9	NA	NA	TRBJ2-1	13	CASSASPGPEQFF	TGTGCCAGCAGCGCAAGCCCAGGCCCTGAGCAGTTCTTC
TRBV2	NA	NA	TRBJ1-1	13	CASSRDSNTEAFF	TGTGCCAGCAGTCGAGACTCTAACACTGAAGCTTTCTTT
TRBV10-3	NA	NA	TRBJ1-6	13	CAINGQRDSPLHF	TGTGCCATCAACGGACAGCGTGATTCACCCCTCCACTTT
TRBV5-4	NA	NA	TRBJ2-1	13	CASSPDYYNEQFF	TGTGCCAGCAGCCCGGACTATTACAATGAGCAGTTCTTC
TRBV4-1	NA	TRBD2	TRBJ2-7	17	CASSQVGLAGSKDEQYF	TGCGCCAGCAGCCAAGTCGGACTAGCGGGAAGTAAGGACGAGCAGTACTTC
TRBV2	NA	NA	TRBJ1-1	13	CASTITANTEAFF	TGTGCCAGCACAATAACAGCCAACACTGAAGCTTTCTTT
TRBV5-1	few	TRBD1	TRBJ1-1	15	CASGQGPARDTEAFF	TGCGCCAGCGGACAGGGGCCGGCACGGGACACTGAAGCTTTCTTT
TRBV5-1	once	TRBD2	TRBJ2-7	16	CASSSPGGGPSWEQYF	TGCGCCAGCAGCTCGCCGGGGGGAGGGCCATCATGGGAGCAGTACTTC
TRBV7-9	NA	TRBD1	TRBJ1-4	16	CASSSDRVGPGGKLFF	TGTGCCAGCAGCTCCGATAGAGTAGGACCAGGGGGGAAACTGTTTTTT